This T cell receptor (beta chain) appears in the sequencing data of a study of cytomegalovirus exposure and HLA in healthy donors. Study context: Genotyping of under 500 donors showed that roughly 80% belonged to the Caucasian-associated ancestry cluster.

With regard to this clone: Its antigen is unidentified.

The PCR contained 60 Vbeta and 13 Jbeta primers. Using immunoSEQ multiplex PCR, the repertoire was profiled, and TCRdb retains in-frame clones only, with some absent. The repertoire holds 200,000 or so clones, with 75% to 80% as singletons. Overall study findings and caveats: Presence/absence analyses assumed roughly uniform sequencing depth across donors. What a later analysis reportedly showed was that an Asian-associated ancestry cluster had fewer N-insertions than the 666-donor mean.

This CDR3 contains 11 residues. Germline values: CDR1 MNHEY, CDR2 SMNVEV (reference sequence). Trimming left V 6 bases short and J 2 bases short, with 4 bases between. The gene calls are TRBV27 and TRBJ2-5; the D is unclear. The source material was PBMCs. The source of this sequence is a man between 18 and 29 years old in good health and CMV-seronegative. This chain's CDR3 is CASRQQETQYF. The CDR3 coding sequence is TGTGCCAGCAGACAACAAGAGACCCAGTACTTC.